These 16 T cell receptor beta chains came from one sample sequenced in a study of identical twins. TCRdb reprocessed the 5' RACE reads via MiXCR and lists one record per CDR3 protein. The sample includes 450,000 or so distinct CDR3 sequences, approximately 15% of them seen just once. The data were also submitted as part of a second study, on yellow fever vaccine responses in identical twins.

Sequencing was carried out using CD4+ T cells sorted from blood. The receptors were gathered from a woman under 30 in good health.

The V call is TRBV3-1, the J call TRBJ2-5, with TRBD2 identical over 12 bases. Germline assignment: CDR1 LGHDT and CDR2 YNNKEL (reference sequence). The CDR3 has 15 amino acids. V gave up 3 bases and J gave up 1 base; unmatched junction bases: 0. CDR3 bases: TGTGCCAGCAGCCAGACTAGCGGGAGCCAAGAGACCCAGTACTTC. Translation gives CASSQTSGSQETQYF.

This clonotype has a count of ten or more. The genes are TRBV27 and TRBJ2-6; D remains unclear. The V gene lost 3 bases and the J gene lost 1 base, with 10 bases spanning the gap. Germline V gene sequence: CDR1 MNHEY, CDR2 SMNVEV (reference sequence). This CDR3 spans 16 amino acids. The CDR3 protein is CASSFGLGSGANVLTF. The CDR3 nucleotides read TGTGCCAGCAGTTTTGGTTTGGGGTCTGGGGCCAACGTCCTGACTTTC. The full variable domain, completed using reference TRBV27 and TRBJ2-6, is EAQVTQNPRYLITVTGKKLTVTCSQNMNHEYMSWYRQDPGLGLRQIYYSMNVEVTDKGDVPEGYKVSRKEKRNFPLILESPSPNQTSLYFCASSFGLGSGANVLTFGAGSRLTVL.

The V gene is TRBV12-3 or TRBV12-4, the J gene TRBJ1-4; D perhaps matches TRBD1 (6 bases). The CDR3 spans 15 residues. Trimming removed 1 base at V and 7 bases at J, with 13 bases between. DNA of the CDR3: TGTGCCAGCAGTTTAGGACAGGCCGAAGGTGAAAAACTGTTTTTT. Amino acids: CASSLGQAEGEKLFF.

V usage is TRBV29-1 and J usage is TRBJ2-7; D is unresolved. CDR1 SQVTM and CDR2 ANQGSEA come from the germline V gene. The CDR3 is 12 amino acids. The V end lost 4 bases, the J end lost 3 bases, and 10 bases lay between the germline ends. This CDR3 is CSVGGLGYEQYF. The CDR3 nucleotides are TGCAGCGTTGGCGGATTGGGCTACGAGCAGTACTTC.

This clonotype was recorded at least ten times. The chain has TRBV6-2 or TRBV6-3 and TRBJ1-6; the D gene is possibly TRBD1 (5 bases). Germline CDR1 and CDR2: MNHEY and SVGEGT. The V and J ends lost 6 bases and 7 bases respectively, with 10 bases between them. The CDR3 loop spans 13 amino acids. The CDR3 spells CASRRDGNSPLHF. In DNA form, the CDR3 reads TGTGCCAGCAGGCGGGACGGGAATTCACCCCTCCACTTT.

The chain links TRBV5-1 to TRBJ2-3, with 9 bases lining up with TRBD2. The trim removed 4 bases at V and 6 bases at J, leaving 12 bases unmatched. The CDR3 has 16 amino acids. Germline V gene data show CDR1 as SGHRS and CDR2 as YFSETQ. Here the CDR3 DNA reads TGCGCCAGCAGCGATCAAGGCGGGGGGGTTGTGGATACGCAGTATTTT. Residues: CASSDQGGGVVDTQYF.

This clonotype was seen a few times. The rearrangement uses TRBV20-1 and TRBJ2-1; 9 nucleotides align to TRBD1. The CDR3 spans 12 residues. Germline trimming cut 6 bases from V and 12 bases from J; bases unmatched to any gene: 9. Germline V gene sequence: CDR1 DFQATT, CDR2 SNEGSKA (reference sequence). The CDR3 region has the DNA TGCAGTGCACAGGGGGCGAACGGGGGGCAGTTCTTC. Its protein product is CSAQGANGGQFF.

This clonotype was found many times. This chain links TRBV7-2 with TRBJ2-3; the D gene could be TRBD1 or TRBD2 (5 bases each). The CDR3 runs 15 residues. Germline CDR1 and CDR2: SGHTA and FQGNSA. V lost 5 bases and J lost 8, with 20 bases in between. The CDR3: CASSPIPRGVLTQYF. CDR3 bases: TGTGCCAGCAGCCCCATCCCGAGAGGGGTTCTTACGCAGTATTTT.

Ten or more counts support this clonotype. The chain employs TRBV20-1 and TRBJ2-1; TRBD2 agrees at 9 bases. This CDR3 region has 13 residues. The germline CDR1 and CDR2 sequences are DFQATT and SNEGSKA (reference sequence). This CDR3 reads CRATGLASNEQFF. The CDR3 DNA is TGCAGAGCCACGGGACTAGCATCCAATGAGCAGTTCTTC.

This clonotype was seen at least ten times. The V call is TRBV7-2, the J call TRBJ2-7; no clear D gene. V shed 2 bases and J shed 6 bases, with 8 bases lying between them. This CDR3 contains 12 residues. CDR1 and CDR2 from the germline V gene are SGHTA and FQGNSA. Here the CDR3 DNA reads TGTGCCAGCAGCTTACCTCACCTCGAGCAGTACTTC. It is translated as CASSLPHLEQYF.

The table lists this clonotype with many counts. The V gene is TRBV5-1, the J gene TRBJ2-1; tentative D call: TRBD2 (5 bases). Germline V gene data show CDR1 as SGHRS and CDR2 as YFSETQ. V dropped 5 bases and J dropped 8 bases, with 20 bases sitting between them. The CDR3 is made up of 15 amino acids. CDR3 nucleotide sequence: TGCGCCAGCAGTGACCGGGGTAGCTCCCGAGATGAGCAGTTCTTC. Protein product: CASSDRGSSRDEQFF.

This clonotype was seen only a few times. The chain employs TRBV10-1 and TRBJ2-3, with D possibly TRBD2 on 6 matching bases. The CDR3 is 15 amino acids. From germline, CDR1 is WNHNN and CDR2 SYGVQD (reference sequence). The V gene lost 3 bases and the J gene lost 2 bases, with 12 bases spanning the gap. In nucleotides, the CDR3 is TGCGCCAGCAGTGACACGACTAGTGTCACAGATACGCAGTATTTT. Its translation is CASSDTTSVTDTQYF.

The chain combines TRBV20-1 with TRBJ2-1; 9 bases are a match to TRBD2. CDR1 and CDR2 (germline): DFQATT, SNEGSKA (reference sequence). CDR3 length: 12 residues. The V segment lost 7 bases and the J segment 8 bases; nucleotides outside the gene matches: 6. CDR3 residues: CSVLREGYEQFF. CDR3 nucleotides: TGCAGTGTATTGCGGGAGGGTTATGAGCAGTTCTTC.

This sequence joins TRBV13 and TRBJ2-3, with 9 bases identical to TRBD2. After removal of 3 bases from V and 11 bases from J, the junction contained 15 bases not matched to a gene. Germline values: CDR1 PRHDT, CDR2 FYEKMQ (reference sequence). This CDR3 has 16 amino acids. CDR3 residues: CASSFDSGGLPGRQYF. DNA for the CDR3: TGTGCCAGCAGCTTCGATAGCGGGGGACTCCCCGGGAGGCAGTATTTT.

This chain joins TRBV19 and TRBJ2-5; D gene uncertain. CDR1 is LNHDA and CDR2 is SQIVND in the germline V gene (reference sequence). The CDR3 is 13 residues long. The germline V and J ends were trimmed by 6 bases and 4 bases, with 12 bases remaining between them. Written as DNA, the CDR3 is TGTGCCAGTAGGGGGAAATGGGCAGAGACCCAGTACTTC. Its protein product is CASRGKWAETQYF.

The chain combines TRBV3-1 with TRBJ2-3; 8 nucleotides align to TRBD2. Germline values: CDR1 LGHDT, CDR2 YNNKEL (reference sequence). V lost 5 bases and J lost 14; bases outside the gene matches: 9. This CDR3 spans 12 amino acids. The CDR3 sequence is CASSNSGTVLYF. The CDR3 region has the DNA TGTGCCAGCAGCAATAGCGGGACTGTCCTGTATTTT.